This T cell receptor beta chain was captured in a study of identical twins. The donors were all healthy and Caucasian. This clonotype was seen only a few times. The antigen remains unidentified. General study results and limits: In beta out-of-frame sequences, the excess sharing between twins was weaker. Reduced insertions were recorded for abundant cord blood beta clonotypes, with no such pattern in memory repertoires. Without tracking the same donors, conclusions rested on cross-sectional statistical analysis.

One entry per CDR3 protein results from TCRdb running MiXCR on the 5' RACE reads. The data show 750,000 to 950,000 distinct CDR3 sequences, around 12% seen once. V shed 8 bases and J shed 0 bases, with 11 bases lying between them. The CDR3 totals 14 residues. Germline assignment: CDR1 MNHEY and CDR2 SMNVEV (reference sequence). A further study also used this sample, focusing on yellow fever vaccine responses in identical twins.

The sequencing sample was made of PBMCs. The TCR comes from a woman aged 18-29 years in good health. The V gene is TRBV27, the J gene TRBJ2-4, with D perhaps matching TRBD2 (5 bases). This CDR3 reads CASAKRIAKNIQYF. The CDR3 bases are TGTGCCAGCGCGAAGCGGATAGCCAAAAACATTCAGTACTTC.